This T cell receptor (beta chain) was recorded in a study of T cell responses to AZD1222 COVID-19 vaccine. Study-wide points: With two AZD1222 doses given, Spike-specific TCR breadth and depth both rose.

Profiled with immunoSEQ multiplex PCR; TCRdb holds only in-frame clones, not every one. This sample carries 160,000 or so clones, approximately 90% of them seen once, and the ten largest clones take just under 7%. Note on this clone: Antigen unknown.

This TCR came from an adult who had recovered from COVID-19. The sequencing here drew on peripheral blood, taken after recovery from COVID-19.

The CDR3 protein is CASSIFGGSYEAFF. The CDR3 coding sequence is TGTGCCAGCAGTATATTTGGGGGCTCCTACGAAGCTTTCTTT. This chain uses TRBV28 with TRBJ1-1; possibly TRBD1 for D (6 bases). The length of the CDR3 is 14 residues. Looked up from germline, CDR1 is MDHEN and CDR2 is SYDVKM. V lost 5 bases and J lost 8, with 18 bases in between.